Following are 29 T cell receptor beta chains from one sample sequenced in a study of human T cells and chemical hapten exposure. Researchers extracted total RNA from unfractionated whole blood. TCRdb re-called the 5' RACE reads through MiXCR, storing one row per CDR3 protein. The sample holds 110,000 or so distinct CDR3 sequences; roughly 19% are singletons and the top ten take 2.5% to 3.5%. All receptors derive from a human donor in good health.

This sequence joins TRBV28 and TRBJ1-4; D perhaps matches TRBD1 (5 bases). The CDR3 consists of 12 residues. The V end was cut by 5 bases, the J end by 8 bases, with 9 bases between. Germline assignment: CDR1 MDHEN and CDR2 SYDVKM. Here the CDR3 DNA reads TGTGCCAGCAGTCTTTACAGGGAAAAACTGTTTTTT. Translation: CASSLYREKLFF.

CDR3 sequence reads: CSAGRDRTRGYNEQFF. As DNA, the CDR3 is TGCAGTGCTGGCCGGGACAGGACAAGAGGGTACAATGAGCAGTTCTTC. The chain has TRBV20-1 and TRBJ2-1; 8 positions match TRBD1. Germline V lookup: CDR1 DFQATT, CDR2 SNEGSKA (reference sequence). Trimming removed 5 bases from V and 4 bases from J; junction bases left unmatched: 13. The CDR3 extends over 16 amino acids.

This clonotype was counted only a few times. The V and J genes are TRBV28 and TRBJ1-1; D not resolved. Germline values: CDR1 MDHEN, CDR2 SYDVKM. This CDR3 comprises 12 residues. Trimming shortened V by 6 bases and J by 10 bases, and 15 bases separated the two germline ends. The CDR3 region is CASRAPSRGAFF. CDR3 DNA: TGTGCCAGCAGGGCCCCCAGTCGTGGAGCTTTCTTT.

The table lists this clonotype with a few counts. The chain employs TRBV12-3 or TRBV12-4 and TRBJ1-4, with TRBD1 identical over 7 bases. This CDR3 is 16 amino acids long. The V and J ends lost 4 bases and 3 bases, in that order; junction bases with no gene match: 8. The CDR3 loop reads CASSSSTGAANEKLFF. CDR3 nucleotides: TGTGCCAGCAGTTCCTCTACAGGGGCAGCTAATGAAAAACTGTTTTTT.

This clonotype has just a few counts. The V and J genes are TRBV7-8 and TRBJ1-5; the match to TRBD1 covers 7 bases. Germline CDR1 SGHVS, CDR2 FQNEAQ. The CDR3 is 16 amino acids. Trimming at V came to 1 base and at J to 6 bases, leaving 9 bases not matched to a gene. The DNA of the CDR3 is TGTGCCAGCAGCTTAGGATTTCGGCAGGGGGGTCAGCCCCAGCATTTT. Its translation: CASSLGFRQGGQPQHF.

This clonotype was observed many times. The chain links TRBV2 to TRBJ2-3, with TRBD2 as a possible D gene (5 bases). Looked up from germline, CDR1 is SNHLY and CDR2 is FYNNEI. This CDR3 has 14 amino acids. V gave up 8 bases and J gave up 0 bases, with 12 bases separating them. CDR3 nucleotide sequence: TGTGCCAGCGGGAGTGGAGAGAGCACAGATACGCAGTATTTT. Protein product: CASGSGESTDTQYF.

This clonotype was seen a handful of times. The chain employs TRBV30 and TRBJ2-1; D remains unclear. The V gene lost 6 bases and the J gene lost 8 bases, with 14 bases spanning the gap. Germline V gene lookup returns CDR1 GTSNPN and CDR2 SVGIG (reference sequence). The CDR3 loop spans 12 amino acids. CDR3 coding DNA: TGTGCCTGTCCGAGAACCGGGTATGAGCAGTTCTTC. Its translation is CACPRTGYEQFF.

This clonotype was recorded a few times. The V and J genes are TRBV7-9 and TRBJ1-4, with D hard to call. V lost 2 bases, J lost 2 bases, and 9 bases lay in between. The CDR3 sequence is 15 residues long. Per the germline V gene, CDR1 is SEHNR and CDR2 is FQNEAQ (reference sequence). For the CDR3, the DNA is TGTGCCAGCAGCTTATACGGAGGGACTAATGAAAAACTGTTTTTT. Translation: CASSLYGGTNEKLFF.

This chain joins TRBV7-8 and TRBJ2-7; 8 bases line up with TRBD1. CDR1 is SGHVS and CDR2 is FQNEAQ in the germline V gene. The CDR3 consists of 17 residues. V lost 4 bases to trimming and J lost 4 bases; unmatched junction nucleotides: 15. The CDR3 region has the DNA TGTGCCAGCAGCTCGCCGCTCTGGACAGGGACGTTGTACGAGCAGTACTTC. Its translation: CASSSPLWTGTLYEQYF.

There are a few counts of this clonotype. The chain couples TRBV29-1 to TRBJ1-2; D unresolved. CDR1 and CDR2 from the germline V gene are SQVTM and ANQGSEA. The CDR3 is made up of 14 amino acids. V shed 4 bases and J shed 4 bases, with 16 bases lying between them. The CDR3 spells CSVGGLHSPYGYTF. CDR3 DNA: TGCAGCGTTGGAGGACTACACTCCCCCTATGGCTACACCTTC.

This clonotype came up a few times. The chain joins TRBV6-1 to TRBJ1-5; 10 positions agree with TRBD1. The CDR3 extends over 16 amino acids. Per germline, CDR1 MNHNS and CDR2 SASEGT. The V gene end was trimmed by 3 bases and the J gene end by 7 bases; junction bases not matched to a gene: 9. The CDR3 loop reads CASSEWTGGFLQPQHF. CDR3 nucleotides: TGTGCCAGCAGTGAGTGGACAGGGGGATTTTTACAGCCCCAGCATTTT.

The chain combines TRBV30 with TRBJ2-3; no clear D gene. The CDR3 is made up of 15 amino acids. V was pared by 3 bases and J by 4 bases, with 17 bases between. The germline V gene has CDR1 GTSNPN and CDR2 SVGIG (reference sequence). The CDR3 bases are TGTGCCTGGAGCAATTTGAAGCTCCCCCCAGATACGCAGTATTTT. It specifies CAWSNLKLPPDTQYF.

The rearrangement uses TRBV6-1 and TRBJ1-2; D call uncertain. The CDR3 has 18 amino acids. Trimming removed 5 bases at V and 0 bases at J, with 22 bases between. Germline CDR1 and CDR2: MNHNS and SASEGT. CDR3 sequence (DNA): TGTGCCAGCAGTCCCGCAGCTTTTGCCGGAACATCTAACTATGGCTACACCTTC. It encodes CASSPAAFAGTSNYGYTF.

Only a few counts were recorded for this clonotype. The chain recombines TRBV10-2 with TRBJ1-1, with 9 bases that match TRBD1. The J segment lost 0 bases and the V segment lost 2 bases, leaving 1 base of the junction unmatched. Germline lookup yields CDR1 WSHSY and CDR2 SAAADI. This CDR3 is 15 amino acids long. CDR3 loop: CASSETGGVNTEAFF. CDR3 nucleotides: TGCGCCAGCAGTGAGACAGGGGGCGTGAACACTGAAGCTTTCTTT.

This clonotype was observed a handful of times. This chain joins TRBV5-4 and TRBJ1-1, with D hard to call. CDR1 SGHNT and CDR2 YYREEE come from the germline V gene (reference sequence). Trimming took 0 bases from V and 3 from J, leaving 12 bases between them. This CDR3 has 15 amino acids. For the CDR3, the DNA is TGTGCCAGCAGCTTGGAGGGCAGGCGCTACACTGAAGCTTTCTTT. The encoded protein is CASSLEGRRYTEAFF.

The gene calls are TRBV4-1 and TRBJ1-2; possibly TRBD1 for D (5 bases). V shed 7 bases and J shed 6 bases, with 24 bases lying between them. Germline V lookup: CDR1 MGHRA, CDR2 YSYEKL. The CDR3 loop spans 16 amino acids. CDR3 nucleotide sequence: TGCGCCAGCACCCCGAGGGACGGCGCAGGACGAAATGGCTACACCTTC. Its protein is CASTPRDGAGRNGYTF.

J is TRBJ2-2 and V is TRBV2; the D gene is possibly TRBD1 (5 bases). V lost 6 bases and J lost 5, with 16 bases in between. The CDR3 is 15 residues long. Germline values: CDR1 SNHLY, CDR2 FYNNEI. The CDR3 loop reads CASRGATTSTGELFF. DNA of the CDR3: TGTGCCAGCAGAGGGGCCACCACTTCAACCGGGGAGCTGTTTTTT.

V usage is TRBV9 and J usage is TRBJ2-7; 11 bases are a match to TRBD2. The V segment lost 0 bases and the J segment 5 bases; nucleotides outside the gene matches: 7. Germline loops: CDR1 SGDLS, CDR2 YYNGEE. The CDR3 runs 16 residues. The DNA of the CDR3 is TGTGCCAGCAGCGTAGTAGCGGGAGGGCCGATCAACGAGCAGTACTTC. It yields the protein CASSVVAGGPINEQYF.

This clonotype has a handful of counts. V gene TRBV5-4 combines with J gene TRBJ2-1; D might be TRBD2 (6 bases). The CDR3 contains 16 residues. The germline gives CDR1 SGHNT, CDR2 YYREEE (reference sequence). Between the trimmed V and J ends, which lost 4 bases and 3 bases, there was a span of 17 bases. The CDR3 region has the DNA TGTGCCAGCAGCCGCCGGGACGGGAGCGTCTACAATGAGCAGTTCTTC. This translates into CASSRRDGSVYNEQFF.

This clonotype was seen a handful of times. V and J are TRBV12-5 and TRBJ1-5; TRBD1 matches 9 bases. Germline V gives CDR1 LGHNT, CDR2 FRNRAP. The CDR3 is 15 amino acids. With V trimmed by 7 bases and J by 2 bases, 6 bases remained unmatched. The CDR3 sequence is CASDNDRGCNQPQHF. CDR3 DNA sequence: TGTGCTAGTGACAACGACAGGGGGTGCAATCAGCCCCAGCATTTT.

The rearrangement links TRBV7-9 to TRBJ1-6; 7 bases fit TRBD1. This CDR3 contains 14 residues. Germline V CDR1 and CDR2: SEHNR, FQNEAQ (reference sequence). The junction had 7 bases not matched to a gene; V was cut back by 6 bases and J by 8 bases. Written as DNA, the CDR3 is TGTGCCAGCAGTCCCAGGGGGAGGTATTCACCCCTCCACTTT. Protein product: CASSPRGRYSPLHF.

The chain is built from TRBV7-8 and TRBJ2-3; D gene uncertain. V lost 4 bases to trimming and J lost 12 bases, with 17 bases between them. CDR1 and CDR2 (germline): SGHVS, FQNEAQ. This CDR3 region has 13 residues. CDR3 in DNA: TGTGCCAGCAGCTCGCAACTAATCCCGGTACAGTATTTT. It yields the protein CASSSQLIPVQYF.

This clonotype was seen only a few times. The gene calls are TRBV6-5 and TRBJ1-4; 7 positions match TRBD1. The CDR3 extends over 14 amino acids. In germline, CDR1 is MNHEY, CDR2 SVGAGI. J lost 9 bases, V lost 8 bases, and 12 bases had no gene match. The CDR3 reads CASHRSQGEQKLFF. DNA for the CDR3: TGTGCCAGCCACAGGTCCCAGGGGGAACAAAAACTGTTTTTT.

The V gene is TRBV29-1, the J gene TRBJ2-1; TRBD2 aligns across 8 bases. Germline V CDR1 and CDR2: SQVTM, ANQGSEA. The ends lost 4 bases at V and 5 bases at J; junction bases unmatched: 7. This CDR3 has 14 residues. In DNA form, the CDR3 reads TGCAGCGTTGGTCCCCTAGCGGGTAACAATGAGCAGTTCTTC. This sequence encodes CSVGPLAGNNEQFF.

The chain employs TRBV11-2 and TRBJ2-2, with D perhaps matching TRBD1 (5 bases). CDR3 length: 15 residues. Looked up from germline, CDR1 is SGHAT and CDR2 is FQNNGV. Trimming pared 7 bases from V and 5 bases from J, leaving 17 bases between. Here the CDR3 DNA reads TGTGCCAGCACCCCCGGCAGGGTGATAACCGGGGAGCTGTTTTTT. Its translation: CASTPGRVITGELFF. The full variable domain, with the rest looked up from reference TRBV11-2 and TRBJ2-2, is EAGVAQSPRYKIIEKRQSVAFWCNPISGHATLYWYQQILGQGPKLLIQFQNNGVVDDSQLPKDRFSAERLKGVDSTLKIQPAKLEDSAVYLCASTPGRVITGELFFGEGSRLTVL.

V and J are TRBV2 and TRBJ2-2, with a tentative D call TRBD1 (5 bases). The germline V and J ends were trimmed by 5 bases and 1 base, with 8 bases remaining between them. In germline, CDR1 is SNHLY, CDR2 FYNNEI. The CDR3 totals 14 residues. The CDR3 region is CASSLTENTGELFF. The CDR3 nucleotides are TGTGCCAGCAGTCTGACAGAGAACACCGGGGAGCTGTTTTTT.

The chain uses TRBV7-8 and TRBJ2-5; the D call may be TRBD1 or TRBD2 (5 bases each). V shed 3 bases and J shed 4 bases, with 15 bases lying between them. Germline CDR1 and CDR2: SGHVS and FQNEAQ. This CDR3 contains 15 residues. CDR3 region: CASSFVLGELETQYF. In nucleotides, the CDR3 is TGTGCCAGCAGCTTTGTTCTAGGGGAGCTAGAGACCCAGTACTTC.

The CDR3 bases are TGCGCCAGCAGCTCGGGACTAGCGGGAGGAGTGTACACCGGGGAGCTGTTTTTT. This encodes CASSSGLAGGVYTGELFF. The chain employs TRBV5-1 and TRBJ2-2; 15 nucleotides match TRBD2. V trimming: 3 bases; J trimming: 3 bases; junction bases outside the gene matches: 6. The germline gives CDR1 SGHRS, CDR2 YFSETQ. The CDR3 length is 18 residues. The full variable domain, with the rest looked up from reference TRBV5-1 and TRBJ2-2, is KAGVTQTPRYLIKTRGQQVTLSCSPISGHRSVSWYQQTPGQGLQFLFEYFSETQRNKGNFPGRFSGRQFSNSRSEMNVSTLELGDSALYLCASSSGLAGGVYTGELFFGEGSRLTVL.

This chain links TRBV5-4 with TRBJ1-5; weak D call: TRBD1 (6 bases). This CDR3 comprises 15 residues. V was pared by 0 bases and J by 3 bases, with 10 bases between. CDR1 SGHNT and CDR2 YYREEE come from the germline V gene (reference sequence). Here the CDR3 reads CASSLAGVDNQPQHF. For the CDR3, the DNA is TGTGCCAGCAGCTTGGCAGGGGTCGACAATCAGCCCCAGCATTTT.